Detailed here is one TCR beta chain. Its antigen is not identified. The data derive from a study of monozygotic twins with cystic fibrosis. Overall study: Libraries were built from approximately 3 micrograms of fragmented DNA using about 16 PCR cycles.

Study findings and constraints: Low clonality (median roughly 0.01) suggested a mostly naive repertoire. Unrelated CF individuals shared fewer identical clonotypes than monozygotic CF twins.

The table came from immunoSEQ multiplex PCR; TCRdb's copy has only in-frame clones and leaves some out. The top ten clones hold under 0.3% of a sample with approximately 25,000 clones, 80% to 95% of them seen once. This CDR3 spans 16 amino acids. The V gene's germline CDR1 is SGHRS and CDR2 YFSETQ. With 2 bases removed from V and 4 bases from J, the gap between germline ends came to 13 bases. The specimen sequenced was blood. The clonotype originates from a girl aged 2 to 9 with cystic fibrosis. The V and J genes are TRBV5-1 and TRBJ1-6; no firm D call. The CDR3 coding sequence is TGCGCCAGCAGCTTTTACTCCACAGATTATAATTCACCCCTCCACTTT. It specifies CASSFYSTDYNSPLHF. The complete variable domain, with remaining parts taken from reference TRBV5-1 and TRBJ1-6, reads KAGVTQTPRYLIKTRGQQVTLSCSPISGHRSVSWYQQTPGQGLQFLFEYFSETQRNKGNFPGRFSGRQFSNSRSEMNVSTLELGDSALYLCASSFYSTDYNSPLHFGNGTRLTVT.